Below are 26 T cell receptor beta chains sequenced from a single sample in a study of identical twins. Each CDR3 protein gets one entry after TCRdb re-called the 5' RACE reads with MiXCR. This table holds roughly 770,000 distinct CDR3 sequences, over 15% found once. These same data were also listed under a study on T cells expressing NK-cell markers.

The sample consisted of PBMCs. The receptor source for this set is a woman aged 18-29 years in good health.

The sample holds a few counts of this clonotype. The chain is built from TRBV9 and TRBJ2-4; D may correspond to TRBD1 or TRBD2 (5 bases each). The CDR3 loop spans 13 amino acids. V lost 0 bases to trimming and J lost 9 bases, with 10 bases between them. Germline V CDR1 and CDR2: SGDLS, YYNGEE. CDR3 in DNA: TGTGCCAGCAGCGTAGCTGAGAGGGGCATTCAGTACTTC. It translates to CASSVAERGIQYF.

The rearrangement joins TRBV5-8 to TRBJ1-6; 8 positions agree with TRBD1. Looked up from germline, CDR1 is SGHTS and CDR2 is YDEGEE. Trimming removed 2 bases from V and 11 bases from J; junction bases left unmatched: 6. The CDR3 sequence is 14 residues long. As DNA, the CDR3 is TGTGCCAGCAGCTTCGGACAGGGCGGAACACCCCTCCACTTT. It is translated as CASSFGQGGTPLHF.

This clonotype was seen more than once but under ten times. J is TRBJ2-5 and V is TRBV5-1; 9 nucleotides line up with TRBD1. Germline CDR1 SGHRS, CDR2 YFSETQ. The V and J ends lost 7 bases and 6 bases, in that order; junction bases with no gene match: 4. CDR3 length: 12 residues. The CDR3 reads CASRGQGQTQYF. The CDR3 region has the DNA TGCGCCAGCCGCGGACAGGGGCAGACCCAGTACTTC.

The genes are TRBV7-8 and TRBJ2-3; 7 bases agree with TRBD2. The CDR3 has 16 amino acids. V gave up 1 base and J gave up 1 base; unmatched junction bases: 5. The germline V gene encodes CDR1 SGHVS and CDR2 FQNEAQ. The chain's CDR3 is CASSLGLAAGTDTQYF. The DNA of the CDR3 is TGTGCCAGCAGCTTAGGTCTAGCGGCTGGCACAGATACGCAGTATTTT.

This clonotype was seen at least ten times. The CDR3 is CASSLTTGFSNQPQHF. CDR3 bases: TGTGCCAGCAGTTTAACTACAGGGTTTAGCAATCAGCCCCAGCATTTT. The V gene is TRBV12-3 or TRBV12-4, the J gene TRBJ1-5, with TRBD1 as a possible D gene (6 bases). CDR3 length equals 16 residues. Between the trimmed V and J ends, which lost 2 bases and 0 bases, there was a span of 11 bases.

This clonotype appeared a few times. The rearrangement joins TRBV29-1 to TRBJ2-5; possibly TRBD1 or TRBD2 for D (5 bases each). The V gene's germline CDR1 is SQVTM and CDR2 ANQGSEA. The CDR3 is made up of 15 amino acids. The V and J ends lost 6 bases and 3 bases respectively, with 20 bases between them. In nucleotides, the CDR3 is TGCAGCGTGGGGACGGCAAACGATGTTGAAGAGACCCAGTACTTC. Translation gives CSVGTANDVEETQYF. Together with reference TRBV29-1 and TRBJ2-5, the CDR3 gives the full variable domain: SAVISQKPSRDICQRGTSLTIQCQVDSQVTMMFWYRQQPGQSLTLIATANQGSEATYESGFVIDKFPISRPNLTFSTLTVSNMSPEDSSIYLCSVGTANDVEETQYFGPGTRLLVL.

This clonotype has a handful of counts. This chain connects TRBV10-3 to TRBJ1-2, with D perhaps TRBD1 (6 bases). This CDR3 has 16 residues. Trimming left V 2 bases short and J 0 bases short, with 13 bases between. CDR1 and CDR2 from the germline V gene are ENHRY and SYGVKD. The CDR3 spells CAISEIGQSANYGYTF. The CDR3 region has the DNA TGTGCCATCAGTGAGATAGGACAGTCAGCTAACTATGGCTACACCTTC.

The V call is TRBV7-2, the J call TRBJ2-3, with TRBD2 identical over 7 bases. CDR1 and CDR2 from the germline V gene are SGHTA and FQGNSA. The V gene end was trimmed by 5 bases and the J gene end by 2 bases; junction bases not matched to a gene: 10. This CDR3 spans 16 amino acids. This CDR3 is CASSPMALAVTDTQYF. CDR3 nucleotide sequence: TGTGCCAGCAGCCCCATGGCTCTAGCGGTCACAGATACGCAGTATTTT.

J is TRBJ1-2 and V is TRBV5-1, with 10 nucleotides matching TRBD1. V was clipped by 0 bases and J by 8 bases; unmatched bases: 4. This CDR3 is built from 14 residues. Germline CDR1 reads SGHRS; CDR2 reads YFSETQ. CDR3 nucleotide sequence: TGCGCCAGCAGCTTGGGACAGGGGGCTGGAGGCTACACCTTC. Residues: CASSLGQGAGGYTF.

V and J are TRBV7-3 and TRBJ2-1; either TRBD1 or TRBD2 may supply D (6 bases each). The CDR3 contains 15 residues. V lost 5 bases to trimming and J lost 10 bases, with 21 bases between them. CDR1 is SGHTA and CDR2 is FQGTGA in the germline V gene. The CDR3 protein is CASSPPGAGKSEQFF. The CDR3 coding sequence is TGTGCCAGCAGCCCGCCGGGGGCCGGAAAATCCGAGCAGTTCTTC.

This clonotype was observed a handful of times. V and J are TRBV2 and TRBJ2-5; the D is unclear. With 8 bases removed from V and 4 bases from J, the gap between germline ends came to 8 bases. This CDR3 contains 11 residues. Germline V gives CDR1 SNHLY, CDR2 FYNNEI. The CDR3 loop is CASEVGETQYF. In nucleotides, the CDR3 is TGTGCCAGCGAGGTGGGAGAGACCCAGTACTTC. Full variable domain (rest looked up from reference TRBV2 and TRBJ2-5): EPEVTQTPSHQVTQMGQEVILRCVPISNHLYFYWYRQILGQKVEFLVSFYNNEISEKSEIFDDQFSVERPDGSNFTLKIRSTKLEDSAMYFCASEVGETQYFGPGTRLLVL.

The V gene is TRBV20-1, the J gene TRBJ2-3; a possible D gene is TRBD1 (6 bases). The CDR3 consists of 14 residues. V was clipped by 5 bases and J by 0 bases, with 12 bases between them. Looked up from germline, CDR1 is DFQATT and CDR2 is SNEGSKA (reference sequence). The CDR3, as DNA: TGCAGTGCTCGAACAGGGCTTAGCACAGATACGCAGTATTTT. Its translation: CSARTGLSTDTQYF.

This clonotype was seen only a few times. The chain uses TRBV7-6 and TRBJ2-3; tentatively, D is TRBD1 or TRBD2 (5 bases each). The V gene's germline CDR1 is SGHVS and CDR2 FNYEAQ. The CDR3 runs to 14 residues. V was pared by 1 base and J by 4 bases, with 9 bases between. CDR3 coding DNA: TGTGCCAGCAGCTTAGACTGGGGGTCAGATACGCAGTATTTT. Amino acids: CASSLDWGSDTQYF.

The chain uses TRBV29-1 and TRBJ1-6, with D maybe TRBD1 (6 bases). With 4 bases removed from V and 7 bases from J, the gap between germline ends came to 11 bases. Germline V CDR1 and CDR2: SQVTM, ANQGSEA. The CDR3 has 13 amino acids. The CDR3 spells CSVGQGNNSPLHF. The CDR3 DNA follows: TGCAGCGTTGGCCAGGGGAACAATTCACCCCTCCACTTT.

This clonotype was observed many times. CDR3 residues: CASLSGQGAYEQYF. Here the CDR3 DNA reads TGTGCCAGTTTAAGTGGGCAGGGAGCCTACGAGCAGTACTTC. The J gene is TRBJ2-7, the V gene TRBV12-3 or TRBV12-4; D tentatively reads TRBD1 or TRBD2 (5 bases each). Trimming removed 9 bases at V and 2 bases at J, with 17 bases between. The CDR3 covers 14 residues.

This chain joins TRBV12-3 or TRBV12-4 and TRBJ2-7; D may correspond to TRBD1 or TRBD2 (5 bases each). Trimming removed 4 bases at V and 4 bases at J, with 20 bases between. This CDR3 contains 16 residues. The CDR3: CASSYLGPADPYEQYF. The CDR3 DNA follows: TGTGCCAGCAGTTACCTGGGACCGGCAGACCCATACGAGCAGTACTTC.

This clonotype appeared many times. The genes are TRBV12-3 or TRBV12-4 and TRBJ2-3; D uncertain. Trimming cost V 1 base and J 10 bases, with 9 bases left between them. This CDR3 spans 12 amino acids. CDR3 protein: CASSLEALPQYF. In nucleotides, the CDR3 is TGTGCCAGCAGTTTAGAAGCGCTTCCGCAGTATTTT.

The chain is built from TRBV11-3 and TRBJ2-5, with D perhaps assigned TRBD1 or TRBD2 (5 bases each). Trimming removed 3 bases at V and 2 bases at J, with 10 bases between. The germline V gene has CDR1 SGHNT and CDR2 YENEEA. The length of the CDR3 is 14 residues. This chain's CDR3 is CASSLGTRQETQYF. In DNA, the CDR3 is TGTGCCAGCAGCTTGGGGACGCGACAAGAGACCCAGTACTTC. The full variable domain, with the rest looked up from reference TRBV11-3 and TRBJ2-5, is EAGVVQSPRYKIIEKKQPVAFWCNPISGHNTLYWYLQNLGQGPELLIRYENEEAVDDSQLPKDRFSAERLKGVDSTLKIQPAELGDSAVYLCASSLGTRQETQYFGPGTRLLVL.

This clonotype was seen a few times. V usage is TRBV10-3 and J usage is TRBJ2-7, with TRBD2 as a possible D gene (5 bases). Germline V gene lookup returns CDR1 ENHRY and CDR2 SYGVKD. V was pared by 3 bases and J by 5 bases, with 14 bases between. The CDR3 loop spans 14 amino acids. The DNA of the CDR3 is TGTGCCATCAGTGACCGTGAAAGCGGCGACGAGCAGTACTTC. It codes for CAISDRESGDEQYF.

This sequence joins TRBV7-2 and TRBJ1-2; D is uncertain. The CDR3 loop spans 14 amino acids. The V and J ends lost 4 bases and 7 bases respectively, with 16 bases between them. Germline-derived CDR1 and CDR2 are SGHTA and FQGNSA. DNA for the CDR3: TGTGCCAGCAGCTCGGGCCCGGGTTATGGTGGCTACACCTTC. It encodes CASSSGPGYGGYTF.

This clonotype has only one observation. The chain links TRBV29-1 to TRBJ2-1, with TRBD2 as a possible D gene (5 bases). V was pared by 7 bases and J by 8 bases, with 15 bases between. In germline, CDR1 is SQVTM, CDR2 ANQGSEA. This CDR3 has 12 amino acids. The CDR3 DNA is TGCAGCGCGCGGACTCTGGACGATGAGCAGTTCTTC. It encodes CSARTLDDEQFF.

This clonotype was recorded once. The J gene is TRBJ1-2, the V gene TRBV7-2; D is ambiguous. This CDR3 contains 15 residues. Trimming pared 2 bases from V and 5 bases from J, leaving 15 bases between. In germline, CDR1 is SGHTA, CDR2 FQGNSA. CDR3 residues: CASSLSVSGLYGYTF. DNA of the CDR3: TGTGCCAGCAGCTTATCGGTCTCAGGCTTATATGGCTACACCTTC. The full variable domain, with the rest looked up from reference TRBV7-2 and TRBJ1-2, is GAGVSQSPSNKVTEKGKDVELRCDPISGHTALYWYRQSLGQGLEFLIYFQGNSAPDKSGLPSDRFSAERTGGSVSTLTIQRTQQEDSAVYLCASSLSVSGLYGYTFGSGTRLTVV.

This sequence joins TRBV7-6 and TRBJ2-1; the D call may be TRBD1 or TRBD2 (5 bases each). Trimming cost V 6 bases and J 6 bases, with 18 bases left between them. Per the germline V gene, CDR1 is SGHVS and CDR2 is FNYEAQ. The CDR3 extends over 15 amino acids. The CDR3 reads CASSSGTRGSNEQFF. DNA of the CDR3: TGTGCCAGCAGTTCCGGGACGCGCGGTAGCAATGAGCAGTTCTTC. Combining the CDR3 with reference TRBV7-6 and TRBJ2-1 gives the whole variable domain GAGVSQSPRYKVTKRGQDVALRCDPISGHVSLYWYRQALGQGPEFLTYFNYEAQQDKSGLPNDRFSAERPEGSISTLTIQRTEQRDSAMYRCASSSGTRGSNEQFFGPGTRLTVL.

The genes are TRBV14 and TRBJ2-3; the match to TRBD2 covers 9 bases. V lost 5 bases, J lost 5 bases, and 8 bases stayed unmatched. CDR1 is SGHDN and CDR2 is FVKESK in the germline V gene. This CDR3 has 15 amino acids. The CDR3 DNA reads as TGTGCCAGCAGCACTCGGACTAGCGCGGGAGATACGCAGTATTTT. Protein sequence: CASSTRTSAGDTQYF.

The chain recombines TRBV12-5 with TRBJ2-3; D is unclear. Trimming took off 3 bases at V and 2 bases at J, with 12 bases between the two ends. The length of the CDR3 is 15 residues. Germline CDR1 is LGHNT and CDR2 is FRNRAP. CDR3 sequence: CASGLMSLTTDTQYF. The CDR3 DNA follows: TGTGCTAGTGGTTTAATGAGCCTTACCACAGATACGCAGTATTTT.

V usage is TRBV18 and J usage is TRBJ2-1, with D uncertain. CDR1 is KGHSH and CDR2 is LQKENI in the germline V gene. V was cut by 1 base and J by 6 bases, with 10 bases left in between. This CDR3 spans 14 amino acids. The CDR3 region is CASSPRVRANEQFF. CDR3 DNA sequence: TGTGCCAGCTCACCACGCGTTAGAGCCAATGAGCAGTTCTTC.